The 26 T cell receptor beta chains presented below share a single source sample, sequenced in a study of T cells expressing NK-cell markers. TCRdb re-called the 5' RACE reads and shows each CDR3 protein once, DNA omitted. There are more than 400,000 distinct CDR3 sequences in the sample, with roughly 8% held by the top ten. The sequenced sample was blood T cells: a sorted CD56 or NKG2C T cell subset, CD4+ or CD8+ T cells, or bulk PBMC T cells (not recorded which). The source is a woman aged 18 to 75 in good health.

This chain connects TRBV7-2 to TRBJ2-3; TCRdb calls TRBD1, which cannot be checked without DNA. Germline CDR1 and CDR2: SGHTA and FQGNSA. This CDR3 has 15 amino acids. The CDR3 loop is CASRPPRAAIHTQYF.

V is TRBV20-1 and J is TRBJ2-1; TCRdb's assignment of TRBD2 cannot be checked, as there is no DNA. Germline assignment: CDR1 DFQATT and CDR2 SNEGSKA (reference sequence). CDR3 length equals 11 residues. CDR3 in amino acids: CSARDQRGGFF.

V usage is TRBV20-1 and J usage is TRBJ2-5; without DNA, the TCRdb call of TRBD2 cannot be checked. Per the germline V gene, CDR1 is DFQATT and CDR2 is SNEGSKA (reference sequence). The CDR3 has 14 amino acids. This CDR3 reads CSARDPAVGETQYF.

The chain combines TRBV12-3 or TRBV12-4 with TRBJ1-2. This CDR3 spans 11 amino acids. CDR3 loop: CASSLVRGYTF.

V is TRBV15 and J is TRBJ2-1; TCRdb lists TRBD2, though no DNA is available to test this call. Looked up from germline, CDR1 is LNHNV and CDR2 is YYDKDF (reference sequence). This CDR3 has 16 amino acids. The CDR3 sequence: CATSRDPREGRGEQFF.

This rearrangement joins TRBV6-5 to TRBJ2-6; absent DNA, TCRdb's TRBD1 call cannot be checked. Germline V gives CDR1 MNHEY, CDR2 SVGAGI. This CDR3 spans 18 amino acids. The CDR3 loop reads CASSYSGTARSGANVLTF.

The chain combines TRBV29-1 with TRBJ2-7; lacking DNA, the TRBD1 call made by TCRdb goes unchecked. This CDR3 spans 13 amino acids. Per germline, CDR1 SQVTM and CDR2 ANQGSEA. This chain's CDR3 is CSAGGAGGYEQYF.

This sequence joins TRBV19 and TRBJ2-5; TCRdb returns TRBD1, unconfirmable since there is no DNA. In germline, CDR1 is LNHDA, CDR2 SQIVND (reference sequence). The CDR3 runs to 15 residues. CDR3 loop: CASSLWDSSQETQYF.

The rearrangement links TRBV4-1 to TRBJ2-1. Germline CDR1 is MGHRA and CDR2 is YSYEKL. The CDR3 runs to 13 residues. The CDR3: CASSQDPAAVGFF.

This chain joins TRBV10-3 and TRBJ2-1; TCRdb indicates TRBD2, and absent DNA this call remains unverified. CDR3 size: 15 residues. The germline gives CDR1 ENHRY, CDR2 SYGVKD. The CDR3 loop reads CAISGGSGGYNEQFF.

The chain employs TRBV7-2 and TRBJ2-1; the D call of TRBD1 rests on TCRdb alone, since no DNA is present to check it. Germline V lookup: CDR1 SGHTA, CDR2 FQGNSA. CDR3 length equals 15 residues. The CDR3 spells CASSPVRGAYNEQFF.

V and J are TRBV11-2 and TRBJ2-6. Germline CDR1 SGHAT, CDR2 FQNNGV. The CDR3 is 15 residues long. CDR3 sequence reads: CASSLGTSVANVLTF. The full variable domain, its missing parts supplied by reference TRBV11-2 and TRBJ2-6, is EAGVAQSPRYKIIEKRQSVAFWCNPISGHATLYWYQQILGQGPKLLIQFQNNGVVDDSQLPKDRFSAERLKGVDSTLKIQPAKLEDSAVYLCASSLGTSVANVLTFGAGSRLTVL.

The CDR3 sequence: CASSQDTGEGTDTQYF. This chain joins TRBV4-2 and TRBJ2-3; TCRdb calls TRBD1, which cannot be checked without DNA. The germline V gene encodes CDR1 LGHNA and CDR2 YNFKEQ. The CDR3 has 16 residues.

The chain employs TRBV20-1 and TRBJ2-1. The CDR3 has 11 amino acids. Germline V CDR1 and CDR2: DFQATT, SNEGSKA (reference sequence). Here the CDR3 reads CSARSSNEQFF.

The chain uses TRBV5-1 and TRBJ2-7. The germline gives CDR1 SGHRS, CDR2 YFSETQ. The CDR3 is made up of 15 amino acids. CDR3 sequence reads: CASSLETSAIHEQYF.

The CDR3 region is CASSHPGQGSYEQYF. The rearrangement uses TRBV19 and TRBJ2-7; TCRdb's D call, TRBD1, is unchecked because there is no DNA. Germline V gene sequence: CDR1 LNHDA, CDR2 SQIVND (reference sequence). The CDR3 has 15 amino acids.

This sequence joins TRBV7-3 and TRBJ2-2; TCRdb picks TRBD1, but there is no DNA to check that call. There are 15 residues in the CDR3. Per germline, CDR1 SGHTA and CDR2 FQGTGA. The CDR3 loop is CASSLTTGITGELFF. The full variable domain, completed using reference TRBV7-3 and TRBJ2-2, is GAGVSQTPSNKVTEKGKYVELRCDPISGHTALYWYRQSLGQGPEFLIYFQGTGAADDSGLPNDRFFAVRPEGSVSTLKIQRTERGDSAVYLCASSLTTGITGELFFGEGSRLTVL.

The chain couples TRBV10-3 to TRBJ2-2; TCRdb reports TRBD1, a call that lacks DNA to check it against. Germline loops: CDR1 ENHRY, CDR2 SYGVKD. The CDR3 runs to 14 residues. The CDR3 here is CAISAGTATGELFF.

The chain employs TRBV7-9 and TRBJ2-5; with no DNA, the TCRdb D assignment of TRBD1 cannot be verified. This CDR3 has 14 amino acids. Germline CDR1 and CDR2: SEHNR and FQNEAQ (reference sequence). CDR3 sequence: CASSVLQGRETQYF.

The V and J genes are TRBV6-2 or TRBV6-3 and TRBJ2-4; TCRdb lists TRBD1, though no DNA is available to test this call. This CDR3 region has 16 residues. Germline V gene lookup returns CDR1 MNHEY and CDR2 SVGEGT. The CDR3 loop is CASTNAGVEVGDIQYF.

This chain joins TRBV5-1 and TRBJ1-1; TCRdb indicates TRBD1, and absent DNA this call remains unverified. Germline V gene lookup returns CDR1 SGHRS and CDR2 YFSETQ. The CDR3 consists of 15 residues. CDR3 region: CASSLVPGMDTEAFF.

The chain carries TRBV20-1 and TRBJ2-7; TCRdb's D call of TRBD1 is untestable without DNA. This CDR3 contains 15 residues. Germline CDR1 is DFQATT and CDR2 is SNEGSKA (reference sequence). CDR3 in amino acids: CSASVAGGSSYEQYF.

This chain joins TRBV3-1 and TRBJ2-5; the TCRdb call, TRBD1, lacks DNA for checking. Germline V CDR1 and CDR2: LGHDT, YNNKEL (reference sequence). The CDR3 extends over 13 amino acids. The CDR3 region is CATERRGGETQYF.

The chain employs TRBV18 and TRBJ2-2. Germline lookup yields CDR1 KGHSH and CDR2 LQKENI. The CDR3 contains 14 residues. The CDR3 sequence: CASSLPEDAGELFF.

The chain has TRBV6-1 and TRBJ1-1. The CDR3 length is 15 residues. CDR1 MNHNS and CDR2 SASEGT come from the germline V gene. The CDR3 loop reads CASRGSLGLGTEAFF.

The CDR3 loop reads CASSYPGELFF. The chain joins TRBV6-2 or TRBV6-3 to TRBJ2-2. The germline gives CDR1 MNHEY, CDR2 SVGEGT. The CDR3 extends over 11 amino acids.